This paragraph covers one T cell receptor beta chain sequence. Its antigen is currently unknown. This CDR3 is 11 amino acids long. The V end lost 5 bases, the J end lost 1 base, and 5 bases lay between the germline ends. In germline, CDR1 is GTSNPN, CDR2 SVGIG (reference sequence). This sample is drawn from a study of T cells after posttransplantation cyclophosphamide. Findings of the study overall: After PTCy, TRB diversity resembled that of CNI/methotrexate controls. Donor-recipient repertoire similarity was low at 1-2 months, rising over year one. TRB overlap between skin or GI tissue T cells and blood was limited.

Controls had myeloablative marrow grafts with methotrexate and calcineurin inhibitor, sampled at 1 year. The table came from immunoSEQ multiplex PCR; TCRdb's copy has only in-frame clones and leaves some out. The sample has about 21,000 clones, around 87% seen once. This sequence joins TRBV30 and TRBJ1-1; maybe TRBD1 (5 bases). This receptor was identified in a female patient aged 30 to 45 who received an allogeneic stem cell transplant from an unrelated donor, was CMV-positive, and had acute and chronic GVHD. Some T cells may have come from the graft donor. The material sequenced was PBMCs, taken approximately twelve months after allogeneic stem cell transplant with calcineurin inhibitor and methotrexate. CDR3 in amino acids: CAWQGNTEAFF. Written as DNA, the CDR3 is TGTGCCTGGCAGGGGAACACTGAAGCTTTCTTT.